Sequencing of this T cell receptor (beta chain) was carried out in a study of breast tumors, draining lymph nodes, adjacent tissues. Overall study findings and caveats: Tumor TCR diversity was below lymph nodes but above nontumor tissue. The lymph node origin of tumor T cells was framed as consistent with a hypothesis, not demonstrated.

TCRdb re-called the multiplex PCR reads with MiXCR, one entry per CDR3 protein. The table has about 200,000 distinct CDR3 sequences, less than 45% seen once. The lymph nodes were axillary draining lymph nodes from breast cancer patients. This clonotype came up many times. Antigen unknown. V lost 5 bases, J lost 3 bases, and 14 bases lay in between. The CDR3 consists of 14 residues. Germline CDR1 reads KGHSH; CDR2 reads LQKENI. This receptor was identified in a female donor with breast cancer. Some clones in this sample may be carry-over from other donors' samples. The rearrangement joins TRBV18 to TRBJ2-7, with D unresolved. The sample taken for sequencing was axillary lymph node tissue. DNA for the CDR3: TGTGCCAGCTCAAGGGCCAACCACCTCTACGAGCAGTACTTC. Amino acids: CASSRANHLYEQYF.